This T cell receptor (beta chain) was recorded in a study of blood T cell repertoires in COVID-19. The overall study: Acute and convalescent COVID-19 samples came from the United States, Italy and Spain. Sample material is recorded as cDNA or gDNA derived from T cells, B-cell-depleted T cells, or PBMCs.

This clone has only a few counts. Germline V gene sequence: CDR1 LNHDA, CDR2 SQIVND (reference sequence). The V gene lost 6 bases and the J gene lost 6 bases, with 15 bases spanning the gap. The CDR3 runs to 14 residues. Authors' methods: Estimates of nucleated cell counts were drawn from the amplification of reference gene primers. Method: immunoSEQ multiplex PCR; TCRdb's copy keeps in-frame clones and lacks some. D and trimming were read from the DNA, whereas the V and J calls and clone size are those reported in that table. The table has about 200,000 clones, roughly 90% seen once. This sequence was found in a man between 18 and 35 years old with active or convalescent COVID-19. The chain has TRBV19 and TRBJ1-5; tentatively, D is TRBD1 (6 bases). Source material: peripheral blood. For the CDR3, the DNA is TGTGCCAGTAGCCGTAGACAGGATGGTCAGCCCCAGCATTTT. Amino acid sequence: CASSRRQDGQPQHF.